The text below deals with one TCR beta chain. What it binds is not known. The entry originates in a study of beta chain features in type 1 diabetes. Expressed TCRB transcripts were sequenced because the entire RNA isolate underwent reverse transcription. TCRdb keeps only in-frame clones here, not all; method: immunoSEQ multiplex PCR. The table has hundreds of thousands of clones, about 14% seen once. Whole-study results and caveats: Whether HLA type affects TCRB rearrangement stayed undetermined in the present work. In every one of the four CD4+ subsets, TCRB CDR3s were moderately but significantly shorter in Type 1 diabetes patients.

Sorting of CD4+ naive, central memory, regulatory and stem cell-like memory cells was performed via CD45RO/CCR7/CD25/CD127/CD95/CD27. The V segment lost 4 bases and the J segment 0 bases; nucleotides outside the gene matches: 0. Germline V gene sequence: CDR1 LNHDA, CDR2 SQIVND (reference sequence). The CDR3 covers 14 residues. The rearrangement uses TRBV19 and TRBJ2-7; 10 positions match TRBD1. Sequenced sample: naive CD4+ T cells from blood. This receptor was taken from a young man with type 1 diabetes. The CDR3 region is CASSRDRGSYEQYF. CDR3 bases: TGTGCCAGTAGTAGGGACAGGGGCTCCTACGAGCAGTACTTC. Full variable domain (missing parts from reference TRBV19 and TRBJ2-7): DGGITQSPKYLFRKEGQNVTLSCEQNLNHDAMYWYRQDPGQGLRLIYYSQIVNDFQKGDIAEGYSVSREKKESFPLTVTSAQKNPTAFYLCASSRDRGSYEQYFGPGTRLTVT.